One sample yielded the 16 T cell receptor beta chains listed below, sequenced in a study of Tregs in tolerant kidney transplant recipients (dated by TCRdb to about 2019). The library was obtained by the immunoSEQ multiplex PCR assay. Held by TCRdb, this immuneACCESS table contains in-frame sequences only and omits some clones. Under half of the omission traces to an unresolved V gene where checked; the cause of the rest is unknown. The sample table lists just under 65,000 clones, around 98% of them with a count of one. Together, the top ten hold around 0.34% of the sample. The time point label for this specimen denotes: blood sample drawn before combined kidney and bone marrow transplant. Source: Tregs from blood, taken before the transplant. The receptors stem from a human donor who received a combined kidney and bone marrow transplant.

The gene calls are TRBV4-2 and TRBJ1-1; D not resolved. The CDR3 runs to 13 residues. Trimming removed 1 base at V and 3 bases at J, with 6 bases between. CDR1 and CDR2 from the germline V gene are LGHNA and YNFKEQ. The CDR3 sequence: CASSQVGDTEAFF. The CDR3 DNA reads TGTGCCAGCAGCCAAGTCGGGGACACTGAAGCTTTCTTT.

Concerning this clone: The junction departs from the called germline gene at one end, perhaps through a read error. V gene TRBV6-1 combines with J gene TRBJ1-5; D perhaps matches TRBD1 (5 bases). The CDR3 is made up of 13 amino acids. In germline, CDR1 is MNHNS, CDR2 SASEGT. CDR3 nucleotide sequence: TGTGCCAGCAGTGAAGGGGGGAGGCAGCTCCAGCATTTT. The encoded protein is CASSEGGRQLQHF.

The chain combines TRBV6-5 with TRBJ2-1; possibly TRBD2 for D (6 bases). The CDR3 is made up of 14 amino acids. Germline CDR1 is MNHEY and CDR2 is SVGAGI. Trimming took off 6 bases at V and 9 bases at J, with 18 bases between the two ends. CDR3 bases: TGTGCCAGCAGGGACTATCGGTCTTTAGGTGAGCAGTTCTTC. This sequence encodes CASRDYRSLGEQFF.

The chain employs TRBV7-3 and TRBJ1-1, with 7 bases that match TRBD1. The CDR3 is 15 amino acids. Germline V lookup: CDR1 SGHTA, CDR2 FQGTGA. The trim removed 4 bases at V and 0 bases at J, leaving 5 bases unmatched. For the CDR3, the DNA is TGTGCCAGCAGCTCGCCGGGACAGATGAACACTGAAGCTTTCTTT. Translating gives CASSSPGQMNTEAFF.

The chain combines TRBV27 with TRBJ2-5, with 7 nucleotides matching TRBD2. The CDR3 covers 18 residues. V lost 4 bases and J lost 3; bases outside the gene matches: 17. Germline V gene sequence: CDR1 MNHEY, CDR2 SMNVEV (reference sequence). The CDR3 DNA follows: TGTGCCAGCAGTTACCGCGCTCCGGGAGCCCGGGGGGAAGAGACCCAGTACTTC. Residues: CASSYRAPGARGEETQYF.

The chain combines TRBV19 with TRBJ1-2, with D unclear. Trimming removed 4 bases from V and 5 bases from J, with 17 bases in between. This CDR3 is 15 amino acids long. Germline assignment: CDR1 LNHDA and CDR2 SQIVND (reference sequence). In DNA, the CDR3 is TGTGCCAGTAGTACGACGGCCCATTCCGGGTATGGCTACACCTTC. Encoded protein: CASSTTAHSGYGYTF.

The CDR3 bases are TGTGCCAGCAGCTTAGATTATGGGGGCGTCTACGAGCAGTACTTC. Encoded protein: CASSLDYGGVYEQYF. The V gene is TRBV7-2, the J gene TRBJ2-7; maybe TRBD1 (6 bases). V lost 1 base to trimming and J lost 3 bases, with 13 bases between them. Per germline, CDR1 SGHTA and CDR2 FQGNSA. This CDR3 is built from 15 residues.

The chain has TRBV7-8 and TRBJ2-3, with 9 bases matching TRBD1. Germline-derived CDR1 and CDR2 are SGHVS and FQNEAQ. The ends lost 5 bases at V and 2 bases at J; junction bases unmatched: 14. The CDR3 extends over 18 amino acids. CDR3: CASSLPVGTGYLTDTQYF. CDR3 nucleotide sequence: TGTGCCAGCAGCCTTCCAGTCGGGACAGGGTATCTCACAGATACGCAGTATTTT.

V gene TRBV19 combines with J gene TRBJ2-7; 7 positions match TRBD2. The germline V gene encodes CDR1 LNHDA and CDR2 SQIVND (reference sequence). V trimming: 5 bases; J trimming: 7 bases; junction bases outside the gene matches: 5. The CDR3 extends over 12 amino acids. As DNA, the CDR3 is TGTGCCAGTAGTTTCCTGGGGGGGGAGCAGTACTTC. Its translation is CASSFLGGEQYF.

V is TRBV30 and J is TRBJ2-1; TRBD2 matches 7 bases. This CDR3 region has 11 residues. V was clipped by 2 bases and J by 14 bases; unmatched bases: 6. Germline assignment: CDR1 GTSNPN and CDR2 SVGIG (reference sequence). The DNA for the CDR3 is TGTGCCTGGAGTCCCGGGACTACCGAGTTCTTC. Translating it yields CAWSPGTTEFF.

The chain has TRBV6-5 and TRBJ1-2; D uncertain. CDR3 length: 14 residues. CDR1 is MNHEY, CDR2 SVGAGI, per germline. V was trimmed by 5 bases and J by 8 bases, leaving 18 bases between them. As DNA, the CDR3 is TGTGCCAGCAGTGACCGGAGGGCCCGGAGGGGCTACACCTTC. Residues: CASSDRRARRGYTF.

This chain links TRBV29-1 with TRBJ1-1; D not certain. The CDR3 extends over 14 amino acids. Trimming took off 6 bases at V and 5 bases at J, with 19 bases between the two ends. Looked up from germline, CDR1 is SQVTM and CDR2 is ANQGSEA. In nucleotides, the CDR3 is TGCAGCGTGGTGTCGTTTAAGAGTTGGACTGAAGCTTTCTTT. Amino acid sequence: CSVVSFKSWTEAFF.

The V and J genes are TRBV20-1 and TRBJ2-5; possible D gene TRBD2, 5 bases. The CDR3 extends over 11 amino acids. Looked up from germline, CDR1 is DFQATT and CDR2 is SNEGSKA (reference sequence). V gave up 6 bases and J gave up 4 bases, with 9 bases separating them. DNA for the CDR3: TGCAGTGCCATAACTAGAGAGACCCAGTACTTC. This translates into CSAITRETQYF.

The genes are TRBV5-4 and TRBJ2-5; TRBD2 agrees at 8 bases. The CDR3 is 13 amino acids. Trimming removed 4 bases from V and 5 bases from J; junction bases left unmatched: 4. Germline assignment: CDR1 SGHNT and CDR2 YYREEE (reference sequence). The DNA of the CDR3 is TGTGCCAGCAGCCCGGGACTAGGGGAGACCCAGTACTTC. It translates to CASSPGLGETQYF.

The rearrangement uses TRBV7-2 and TRBJ1-2; D unresolved. There are 14 residues in the CDR3. The V end was cut by 1 base, the J end by 6 bases, with 12 bases between. CDR1 and CDR2 (germline): SGHTA, FQGNSA. The CDR3 sequence: CASSLVQEGNGYTF. The DNA for the CDR3 is TGTGCCAGCAGCTTAGTCCAGGAAGGAAATGGCTACACCTTC.

This chain joins TRBV5-1 and TRBJ1-2; 7 bases fit TRBD1. Trimming removed 3 bases from V and 4 bases from J; junction bases left unmatched: 12. The CDR3 loop spans 16 amino acids. Germline CDR1 is SGHRS and CDR2 is YFSETQ. The CDR3, as DNA: TGCGCCAGCAGCTCCCGGACAGGTTCCTTTGTCTATGGCTACACCTTC. It is translated as CASSSRTGSFVYGYTF.